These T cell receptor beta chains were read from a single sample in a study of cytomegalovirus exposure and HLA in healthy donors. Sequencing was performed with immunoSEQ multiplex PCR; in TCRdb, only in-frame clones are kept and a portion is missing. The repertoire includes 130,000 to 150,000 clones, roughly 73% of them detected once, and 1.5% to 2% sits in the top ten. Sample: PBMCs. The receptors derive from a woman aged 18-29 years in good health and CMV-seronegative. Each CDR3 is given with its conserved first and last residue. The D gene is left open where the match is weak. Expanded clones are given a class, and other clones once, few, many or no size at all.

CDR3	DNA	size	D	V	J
CASSRTENYGYTF	TGTGCCAGCAGCCGGACAGAAAACTATGGCTACACCTTC	-	-	TRBV11-2	TRBJ1-2
CASSQLNRDGYGYTF	TGTGCCAGCAGTCAACTCAACAGGGACGGCTATGGCTACACCTTC	-	-	TRBV28	TRBJ1-2
CASSLSIPGLKAFSGEQYF	TGTGCCAGCAGCTTATCGATCCCAGGACTGAAGGCTTTTTCGGGAGAGCAGTACTTC	-	-	TRBV11-2	TRBJ2-7
CASSEIRNTEAFF	TGTGCCAGCAGTGAAATTAGAAACACTGAAGCTTTCTTT	-	-	TRBV2	TRBJ1-1
CSAHKITDTQYF	TGCAGCGCTCACAAAATCACAGATACGCAGTATTTT	few	-	TRBV29-1	TRBJ2-3
CASSLFSRRGGQPQHF	TGTGCCAGCAGTTTATTTTCTCGGAGGGGCGGCCAGCCCCAGCATTTT	-	-	TRBV28	TRBJ1-5
CASSQDREVAFF	TGCGCCAGCAGCCAGGACAGGGAAGTGGCTTTCTTT	-	TRBD1	TRBV5-1	TRBJ1-1
CAWRGLAGGSYNEQFF	TGTGCCTGGAGGGGACTAGCGGGCGGTTCCTACAATGAGCAGTTCTTC	once	TRBD2	TRBV30	TRBJ2-1
CASRLAGGPDEQFF	TGTGCCAGCAGGCTAGCGGGAGGGCCAGATGAGCAGTTCTTC	-	TRBD2	TRBV2	TRBJ2-1
CSVDRGNEKLFF	TGCAGCGTTGATAGGGGCAATGAAAAACTGTTTTTT	few	-	TRBV29-1	TRBJ1-4
CAISGSQGNYGYTF	TGTGCCATCAGTGGCAGTCAGGGGAACTATGGCTACACCTTC	few	-	TRBV10-3	TRBJ1-2
CASSLLAGGYNEQFF	TGTGCCAGCAGCTTACTAGCGGGGGGCTACAATGAGCAGTTCTTC	-	TRBD2	TRBV11-2	TRBJ2-1
CASSFFTGYQPQHF	TGTGCCAGCAGCTTTTTCACGGGATATCAGCCCCAGCATTTT	-	-	TRBV7-8	TRBJ1-5